This is a list of T cell receptor beta chains from one sample in a study of beta chain features in type 1 diabetes. Profiled with immunoSEQ multiplex PCR; TCRdb holds only in-frame clones, not every one. The sample consists of 350,000 to 400,000 clones, over 12% of them appearing once. Sequencing used naive CD4+ T cells from blood. The receptors stem from a woman younger than 30 in good health. The CDR3 runs from the conserved cysteine through the conserved F or W. Fields, in order: clone size, CDR3 length, V gene, J gene, D gene, CDR3 DNA, CDR3 protein. The D gene is left open where the match is weak. Clone size is shown for a subset of rows, as once, few, many or a class of expanded clone.

NA	15	TRBV5-4	TRBJ2-1	NA	TGTGCCAGCAGCCGACTACCATCCCCGAACAATGAGCAGTTCTTC	CASSRLPSPNNEQFF
NA	14	TRBV5-1	TRBJ1-1	NA	TGCGCCAGCAGCTTGACAGGGCCCGACACTGAAGCTTTCTTT	CASSLTGPDTEAFF
NA	15	TRBV4-3	TRBJ1-2	NA	TGCGCCAGCAGCCAAGTTCGACAGGAAGGTTATGGCTACACCTTC	CASSQVRQEGYGYTF
NA	15	TRBV25-1	TRBJ2-2	TRBD1	TGTGCCAGCAGTGCTTGGACAGGGCGGACCGGGGAGCTGTTTTTT	CASSAWTGRTGELFF
NA	13	TRBV11-3	TRBJ1-1	TRBD1	TGTGCCAGCAGCTTAGGGACAGGCGCTGAAGCTTTCTTT	CASSLGTGAEAFF
NA	16	TRBV30	TRBJ2-1	NA	TGTGCCTCTCCGCGGACAGACAAACTAAACTACAATGAGCAGTTCTTC	CASPRTDKLNYNEQFF
NA	17	TRBV29-1	TRBJ2-1	TRBD2	TGCAGCGTTGTGGGACCTAGCGGGAGACTCAACTACAATGAGCAGTTCTTC	CSVVGPSGRLNYNEQFF
few	15	TRBV30	TRBJ1-3	NA	TGTGCCTGGAGCCAGAACGTCTTCTCTGGAAACACCATATATTTT	CAWSQNVFSGNTIYF
NA	13	TRBV29-1	TRBJ1-4	NA	TGCAGCGTTGGCAGGGATTTAAGTGAAAAACTGTTTTTT	CSVGRDLSEKLFF
NA	14	TRBV19	TRBJ2-7	NA	TGTGCCAGTAGTATTGAGGGGACACGCTACGAGCAGTACTTC	CASSIEGTRYEQYF
few	16	TRBV19	TRBJ2-1	TRBD2	TGTGCCAGTAGTATCTATGGAGAACTAGCGGAGGTGAAGCAGTTCTTC	CASSIYGELAEVKQFF
NA	13	TRBV29-1	TRBJ2-5	NA	TGCAGCGTTGGGGCTACCCGGCTTCGGGACCAGTACTTC	CSVGATRLRDQYF
NA	15	TRBV9	TRBJ2-1	NA	TGTGCCAGCAGCCCCCGACTTACCACCTACAATGAGCAGTTCTTC	CASSPRLTTYNEQFF
NA	16	TRBV28	TRBJ2-1	NA	TGTGCCAGCAGTGCCCCTACAGGGAGCTCCTACAATGAGCAGTTCTTC	CASSAPTGSSYNEQFF
few	14	TRBV7-9	TRBJ1-4	TRBD1	TGTGCCAGCAGCCCCGGGACAGGGCACGAAAAACTGTTTTTT	CASSPGTGHEKLFF
NA	13	TRBV12-2	TRBJ2-5	NA	TGTGGGCCGGGGGAAAGGGATGGAGAGACCCAGTACTTC	CGPGERDGETQYF
NA	14	TRBV7-9	TRBJ1-5	NA	TGTGCCAGCAGCTGGACAGCAAACCATCAGCCCCAGCATTTT	CASSWTANHQPQHF
NA	17	TRBV28	TRBJ2-7	TRBD1	TGTGCCAGCAGTACTCTCCACCCGGGACAGGGGACTCGCGAGCAGTACTTC	CASSTLHPGQGTREQYF
NA	12	TRBV18	TRBJ2-7	NA	TGTGCCAGCTCACCCCGGGGCTACGAGCAGTACTTC	CASSPRGYEQYF
NA	15	TRBV14	TRBJ2-7	TRBD1	TGTGCCAGCAGCTTTACCGGGACAGGGGGCGCCGAGCAGTACTTC	CASSFTGTGGAEQYF
NA	13	TRBV7-9	TRBJ2-3	TRBD1	TGTGCCACCAGGGGGAGCCTTACAGATACGCAGTATTTT	CATRGSLTDTQYF
NA	11	TRBV29-1	TRBJ1-2	NA	TGCAGCGTTGCCCAGAACTATGGCTACACCTTC	CSVAQNYGYTF
few	11	TRBV6-5	TRBJ2-7	TRBD2	TGTGTAGCGGGAAGTTCCTACGAGCAGTACTTC	CVAGSSYEQYF
few	19	TRBV7-3	TRBJ2-3	NA	TGTGCCAGCAGCCCTTCTAGTGTGTCCACAGGTGTGAACACAGATACGCAGTATTTT	CASSPSSVSTGVNTDTQYF
NA	12	TRBV29-1	TRBJ2-5	NA	TGCAACATCCGTGTGGGAGAAGAGACCCAGTACTTC	CNIRVGEETQYF
few	14	TRBV6-5	TRBJ2-7	TRBD1	TGTGCCAGCAGTGCCCGACAGGGGTCCTACGAGCAGTACTTC	CASSARQGSYEQYF
few	16	TRBV29-1	TRBJ2-1	NA	TGCAGCGTCCCCCCTCGTGGAGGAGGCTCCTACAATGAGCAGTTCTTC	CSVPPRGGGSYNEQFF
NA	15	TRBV18	TRBJ2-7	NA	TGTGCCAGCTCACCGGACAGTCTCAGCTCCTACGAGCAGTACTTC	CASSPDSLSSYEQYF
NA	16	TRBV7-9	TRBJ2-7	TRBD1	TGTGCCAGCAGTTTACGAAAAGGGGGACAGGGAAACGAGCAGTACTTC	CASSLRKGGQGNEQYF
NA	13	TRBV28	TRBJ2-2	NA	TGTGCCAGCCGGGTCCAAAACACCGGGGAGCTGTTTTTT	CASRVQNTGELFF
NA	15	TRBV18	TRBJ1-1	NA	TGTGCCAGCTCACCAGACAGGAACAAGAACACTGAAGCTTTCTTT	CASSPDRNKNTEAFF
few	15	TRBV25-1	TRBJ2-7	TRBD2	TGTGCCAGCAGTGCTAGCGGGCGAGGTGGCAACGAGCAGTACTTC	CASSASGRGGNEQYF
NA	17	TRBV2	TRBJ2-3	TRBD2	TGTGCCAGCAGCCTCGGGACTAGCGGGAGTGGCACAGATACGCAGTATTTT	CASSLGTSGSGTDTQYF
NA	15	TRBV4-2	TRBJ2-7	TRBD2	TGTGCCAGCAGCCAAGTTACAAGCGGGAGCAACGAGCAGTACTTC	CASSQVTSGSNEQYF
NA	18	TRBV28	TRBJ2-3	TRBD2	TGTGCCAGCAGTCCAACCCCCACTAGCGGGAGACGCACAGATACGCAGTATTTT	CASSPTPTSGRRTDTQYF
few	13	TRBV29-1	TRBJ1-4	NA	TGCAGCGTTGAGGCCAGGGGAGGGTGGGAACTGTTTTTT	CSVEARGGWELFF
NA	14	TRBV6-4	TRBJ2-3	TRBD1	TGTGCCAACCCGGGACAGGGTAACACAGATACGCAGTATTTT	CANPGQGNTDTQYF
once	14	TRBV7-9	TRBJ2-1	TRBD2	TGTGCCAGCAACCCACTAGCGGTCTATCGGGGGCAGTTCTTC	CASNPLAVYRGQFF
few	16	TRBV28	TRBJ1-5	NA	TGTGCCAGCAGTTTATCTCTCCTTGGGCCCAATCAGCCCCAGCATTTT	CASSLSLLGPNQPQHF